Listed below are T cell receptor beta chains from one sample, sequenced in a study of cytomegalovirus exposure and HLA in healthy donors. Clones were read by immunoSEQ multiplex PCR, and TCRdb kept only the in-frame ones, dropping some. The sample holds 110,000 to 150,000 clones, roughly 80% seen once. The sample was PBMCs. The origin of the receptors is a female donor in good health and CMV-seronegative. Both conserved end residues are trimmed from each CDR3. The order of the fields is V gene, J gene, CDR3 protein.

TRBV7-9	TRBJ2-5	ASSPGVQGAETQY
TRBV7-3	TRBJ1-5	ASSTRTGKKPQH
TRBV28	TRBJ1-2	ASSLLGQGYNYGYT
TRBV28	TRBJ1-1	ASSSGTILNTEAF
TRBV7-9	TRBJ1-2	SSSLGAGTYGYT
TRBV7-8	TRBJ1-5	ASSSGQGNQPQH
TRBV7-2	TRBJ1-2	ASSESAGKNYGYP
TRBV5-1	TRBJ2-6	ASSSTTGGSGANVLT
TRBV11-2	TRBJ2-7	ASSTGTSGFTSYEQY
TRBV2	TRBJ1-1	ATVGTPNTEAF
TRBV19	TRBJ1-1	ASSLIPNTEAF
TRBV10-3	TRBJ2-7	AIGQLAGAGEQY
TRBV2	TRBJ1-2	ASSHSGDYGYT
TRBV27	TRBJ2-5	ASSFWGRAQETQY
TRBV5-1	TRBJ1-5	ASTNWVDLDRLSFHGNQPQH
TRBV5-6	TRBJ2-2	ASSLVAQHTGELF
TRBV30	TRBJ1-2	AWVGQIVSGYT
TRBV27	TRBJ1-2	ASSPPNRGEGYT
TRBV2	TRBJ1-2	ASSEGQGGNYGYT